This T cell receptor beta chain appears in the sequencing data of a study of shared clonotypes between healthy human individuals. The naive CD8 subset, CD45RO-negative cells positively selected for CCR7, excluded terminally differentiated effector memory CD45RA+ cells. Caucasian adults living in Nashville, Tennessee, provided all samples. Assay execution took place at the deep level. The genomic DNA of each subset was split evenly across several immunoSEQ plates. Sequenced by immunoSEQ multiplex PCR; TCRdb stores in-frame clones only, minus some. The sample shows over 2,000,000 clones, approximately 92% of them seen only once. This TCR came from a man younger than 35 in good health. Some clones in this sample may be carry-over from other donors' samples. The sequenced sample consisted of naive CD8+ T cells from PBMCs.

CDR3 DNA: TGTGCCAGCACCCCAGGGGGCAATCAGCCCCAGCATTTT. Amino acids: CASTPGGNQPQHF. The rearrangement joins TRBV6-5 to TRBJ1-5, with D tentatively TRBD1 (6 bases). Germline V gene lookup returns CDR1 MNHEY and CDR2 SVGAGI. The germline V and J ends were trimmed by 7 bases and 2 bases, with 9 bases remaining between them. The CDR3 runs 13 residues.